The 15 T cell receptor beta chains reported below all come from one sample, sequenced in a study of shared clonotypes between healthy human individuals. Sequencing was performed with immunoSEQ multiplex PCR; in TCRdb, only in-frame clones are kept and a portion is missing. The sample carries 850,000 to 1,100,000 clones, approximately 80% recorded once. Sequencing was performed on memory CD4+ T cells from PBMCs. Regarding subset: CD45RA-negative fraction. The receptors were gathered from a young man in good health. Some clones in this sample may be carry-over from other donors' samples.

This rearrangement joins TRBV5-4 to TRBJ2-3; 8 bases agree with TRBD2. The V and J ends lost 6 bases and 3 bases, in that order; junction bases with no gene match: 6. This CDR3 contains 14 residues. The germline V gene has CDR1 SGHNT and CDR2 YYREEE (reference sequence). DNA of the CDR3: TGTGCCAGCACCCCCGGGACTAGGACAGATACGCAGTATTTT. Encoded protein: CASTPGTRTDTQYF.

The J gene is TRBJ1-6, the V gene TRBV30; 7 bases fit TRBD1. The CDR3 is 16 residues long. V was pared by 2 bases and J by 9 bases, with 13 bases of the junction left unmatched. Germline V lookup: CDR1 GTSNPN, CDR2 SVGIG (reference sequence). In DNA form, the CDR3 reads TGTGCCTGGAGTAGGGACAGCTTTGTATCGGGTTCACCCCTCCACTTT. This encodes CAWSRDSFVSGSPLHF.

V gene TRBV19 combines with J gene TRBJ2-6; D is uncertain. The germline V and J ends were trimmed by 7 bases and 0 bases, with 7 bases remaining between them. Per germline, CDR1 LNHDA and CDR2 SQIVND (reference sequence). CDR3 length: 14 amino acids. The CDR3 coding sequence is TGTGCCAGTACCCATGCCTCTGGGGCCAACGTCCTGACTTTC. Amino acids: CASTHASGANVLTF.

V is TRBV19 and J is TRBJ2-1; D gene uncertain. Germline CDR1 LNHDA, CDR2 SQIVND (reference sequence). The V end lost 7 bases, the J end lost 2 bases, and 9 bases lay between the germline ends. The CDR3 covers 13 residues. The CDR3 DNA follows: TGTGCCAGTACTAGATCACCCTACAATGAGCAGTTCTTC. Translation: CASTRSPYNEQFF. The entire variable domain, with the rest obtained from reference TRBV19 and TRBJ2-1, is as follows: DGGITQSPKYLFRKEGQNVTLSCEQNLNHDAMYWYRQDPGQGLRLIYYSQIVNDFQKGDIAEGYSVSREKKESFPLTVTSAQKNPTAFYLCASTRSPYNEQFFGPGTRLTVL.

Here the CDR3 reads CSAEGELGYTDTQYF. The CDR3 DNA is TGCAGCGCCGAGGGCGAATTGGGATACACAGATACGCAGTATTTT. This rearrangement joins TRBV29-1 to TRBJ2-3, with D possibly matching TRBD2 (5 bases). Trimming took 7 bases from V and 2 from J, leaving 19 bases between them. The CDR3 is 15 residues long. Per germline, CDR1 SQVTM and CDR2 ANQGSEA.

This sequence joins TRBV10-2 and TRBJ2-7, with D unclear. The germline CDR1 and CDR2 sequences are WSHSY and SAAADI. V lost 9 bases, J lost 1 base, and 16 bases lay in between. This CDR3 spans 14 amino acids. CDR3 DNA: TGCGCCAGTGCTAGAAATCCATCGTCCTACGAGCAGTACTTC. Amino acid sequence: CASARNPSSYEQYF.

This chain links TRBV11-2 with TRBJ2-1; no definite D call. The germline CDR1 and CDR2 sequences are SGHAT and FQNNGV. V was shortened by 1 base and J by 5 bases, with 6 bases between the two germline ends. This CDR3 has 13 residues. This chain's CDR3 is CASSLGWDNEQFF. In DNA, the CDR3 is TGTGCCAGCAGCTTAGGCTGGGACAATGAGCAGTTCTTC.

This chain links TRBV27 with TRBJ1-1, with D perhaps TRBD1 (5 bases). The ends were cut back, 2 bases at V and 5 bases at J, with 15 bases in the middle. The CDR3 extends over 15 amino acids. Germline-derived CDR1 and CDR2 are MNHEY and SMNVEV (reference sequence). The CDR3 region is CASSLAASYRTEAFF. The CDR3 DNA sequence: TGTGCCAGCAGTTTAGCCGCCAGCTACAGGACTGAAGCTTTCTTT.

This clone was picked up a small number of times. The rearrangement uses TRBV2 and TRBJ1-3; D is unresolved. This CDR3 has 13 amino acids. The V end lost 4 bases, the J end lost 7 bases, and 11 bases lay between the germline ends. Germline values: CDR1 SNHLY, CDR2 FYNNEI. The CDR3 DNA is TGTGCCAGCAGTGGAAACTCCCGGAACACCATATATTTT. Translated, it gives CASSGNSRNTIYF.

The J gene is TRBJ2-5, the V gene TRBV19; D ambiguous. The ends were cut back, 1 base at V and 5 bases at J, with 11 bases in the middle. This CDR3 comprises 14 residues. Germline CDR1 LNHDA, CDR2 SQIVND (reference sequence). The CDR3 is CASSIGSGLETQYF. The CDR3, as DNA: TGTGCCAGTAGTATAGGATCAGGTTTGGAGACCCAGTACTTC.

The CDR3 sequence is CASSRQGAINYGYTF. The CDR3, as DNA: TGTGCCAGCAGTCGACAGGGGGCAATTAACTATGGCTACACCTTC. The chain couples TRBV6-6 to TRBJ1-2; 10 bases match TRBD1. In germline, CDR1 is MNHNY, CDR2 SVGAGI (reference sequence). This CDR3 is built from 15 residues. After removal of 5 bases from V and 1 base from J, the junction contained 4 bases not matched to a gene.

The rearrangement uses TRBV30 and TRBJ1-1; D perhaps matches TRBD1 (5 bases). Germline CDR1 GTSNPN, CDR2 SVGIG (reference sequence). V was trimmed by 1 base and J by 5 bases, leaving 11 bases between them. The CDR3 totals 13 residues. CDR3 nucleotides: TGTGCCTGGAGTGAGGGGACGCAGACTGAAGCTTTCTTT. Its protein is CAWSEGTQTEAFF.

This rearrangement joins TRBV29-1 to TRBJ2-1; either TRBD1 or TRBD2 may fit D (6 bases each). The CDR3 spans 15 residues. CDR1 is SQVTM, CDR2 ANQGSEA, per germline. V was pared by 8 bases and J by 5 bases, with 22 bases between. This chain's CDR3 is CSSLYRDLLNNEQFF. CDR3 DNA sequence: TGCAGCTCCCTGTACAGGGACTTACTTAACAATGAGCAGTTCTTC.

The chain recombines TRBV5-1 with TRBJ2-3, with TRBD2 identical over 11 bases. With 3 bases clipped from V and 2 bases from J, the junction kept 14 bases outside the gene matches. The CDR3 runs 19 residues. The germline CDR1 and CDR2 sequences are SGHRS and YFSETQ. The CDR3 protein is CASSYQSLAGGPHTDTQYF. CDR3 sequence (DNA): TGCGCCAGCAGCTACCAGAGCCTAGCGGGAGGACCTCACACAGATACGCAGTATTTT.

The chain employs TRBV7-8 and TRBJ2-3; tentative D call: TRBD2 (5 bases). V lost 2 bases to trimming and J lost 0 bases, with 12 bases between them. The CDR3 is made up of 16 amino acids. The germline V gene encodes CDR1 SGHVS and CDR2 FQNEAQ. CDR3 in amino acids: CASSLNPRGSTDTQYF. The CDR3 DNA is TGTGCCAGCAGCTTAAACCCCCGGGGTAGCACAGATACGCAGTATTTT. The full variable domain, in which reference TRBV7-8 and TRBJ2-3 provide the parts outside the CDR3, is GAGVSQSPRYKVAKRGQDVALRCDPISGHVSLFWYQQALGQGPEFLTYFQNEAQLDKSGLPSDRFFAERPEGSVSTLKIQRTQQEDSAVYLCASSLNPRGSTDTQYFGPGTRLTVL.